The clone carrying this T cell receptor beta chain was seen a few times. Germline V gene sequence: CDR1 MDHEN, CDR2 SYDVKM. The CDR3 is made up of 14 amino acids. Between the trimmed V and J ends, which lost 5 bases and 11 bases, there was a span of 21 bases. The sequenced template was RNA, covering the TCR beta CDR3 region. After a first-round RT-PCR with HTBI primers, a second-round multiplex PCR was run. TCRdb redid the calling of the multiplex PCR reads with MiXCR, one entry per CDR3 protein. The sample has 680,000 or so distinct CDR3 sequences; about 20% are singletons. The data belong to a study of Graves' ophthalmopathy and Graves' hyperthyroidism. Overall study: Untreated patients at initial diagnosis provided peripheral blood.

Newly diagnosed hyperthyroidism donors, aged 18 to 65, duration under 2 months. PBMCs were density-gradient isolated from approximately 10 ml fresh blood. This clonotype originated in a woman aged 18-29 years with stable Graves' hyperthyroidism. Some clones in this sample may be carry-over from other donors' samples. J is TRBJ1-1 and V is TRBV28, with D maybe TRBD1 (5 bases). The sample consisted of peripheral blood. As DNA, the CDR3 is TGTGCCAGCAGTCCCGGGACTCCAAAGGGGCTTGCTTTCTTT. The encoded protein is CASSPGTPKGLAFF.